This passage covers 22 T cell receptor beta chains from one sample sequenced in a study of cytomegalovirus exposure and HLA in healthy donors. The PCR was carried out with 60 Vbeta primers and 13 Jbeta primers. Profiled with immunoSEQ multiplex PCR; TCRdb holds only in-frame clones, not every one. The profile shows about 200,000 clones, 65% to 90% of them singletons. Sequenced material: PBMCs. The source is a girl aged 10 to 17 in good health and CMV-seronegative.

This clone was seen more than once but under ten times. This chain links TRBV5-6 with TRBJ1-2, with 8 bases aligning to TRBD1. The germline V gene encodes CDR1 SGHDT and CDR2 YYEEEE. V dropped 4 bases and J dropped 6; count of bases not matched to a gene: 8. The CDR3 runs 14 residues. Here the CDR3 reads CASSLSGTGDGYTF. The CDR3 bases are TGTGCCAGCAGCCTTTCCGGGACAGGTGATGGCTACACCTTC.

The chain couples TRBV19 to TRBJ1-3; 9 nucleotides align to TRBD1. Trimming removed 9 bases from V and 5 bases from J; junction bases left unmatched: 8. Germline CDR1 LNHDA, CDR2 SQIVND (reference sequence). CDR3 length: 14 residues. CDR3 region: CASSHRGLRNTIYF. CDR3 nucleotide sequence: TGTGCCAGCAGCCACAGGGGGCTGCGAAACACCATATATTTT.

The chain employs TRBV28 and TRBJ1-1; TRBD1 aligns across 7 bases. In germline, CDR1 is MDHEN, CDR2 SYDVKM. There are 13 residues in the CDR3. The V gene end was trimmed by 2 bases and the J gene end by 10 bases; junction bases not matched to a gene: 7. The chain's CDR3 is CASSLSQGGVAFF. CDR3 in DNA: TGTGCCAGCAGTTTAAGTCAGGGGGGCGTAGCTTTCTTT.

The chain joins TRBV6-1 to TRBJ2-7; maybe TRBD1 (5 bases). Germline V gives CDR1 MNHNS, CDR2 SASEGT. CDR3 length: 15 residues. V was trimmed by 2 bases and J by 1 base, leaving 12 bases between them. The CDR3 sequence is CASSEKTGLSYEQYF. CDR3 coding DNA: TGTGCCAGCAGTGAAAAAACAGGCCTTTCCTACGAGCAGTACTTC.

The chain employs TRBV5-5 and TRBJ1-1; D is perhaps TRBD1 (5 bases). CDR3 size: 14 residues. Germline V gene data show CDR1 as SGHKS and CDR2 as YYEKEE (reference sequence). V gave up 1 base and J gave up 3 bases, with 10 bases separating them. CDR3 sequence (DNA): TGTGCCAGCAGCTTGTGGGGAGGGGACACTGAAGCTTTCTTT. Protein sequence: CASSLWGGDTEAFF.

The J gene is TRBJ2-7, the V gene TRBV5-4; 10 bases agree with TRBD2. From germline, CDR1 is SGHNT and CDR2 YYREEE (reference sequence). The CDR3 runs 14 residues. V trimming: 1 base; J trimming: 4 bases; junction bases outside the gene matches: 2. In DNA, the CDR3 is TGTGCCAGCAGCTTGTCTAGCGGGAGTTACGAGCAGTACTTC. This encodes CASSLSSGSYEQYF. Looking up the rest from reference TRBV5-4 and TRBJ2-7 gives the full variable domain: ETGVTQSPTHLIKTRGQQVTLRCSSQSGHNTVSWYQQALGQGPQFIFQYYREEENGRGNFPPRFSGLQFPNYSSELNVNALELDDSALYLCASSLSSGSYEQYFGPGTRLTVT.

This chain links TRBV2 with TRBJ1-5, with D unresolved. CDR3 size: 14 residues. CDR1 and CDR2 from the germline V gene are SNHLY and FYNNEI. V was shortened by 2 bases and J by 3 bases, with 8 bases between the two germline ends. The CDR3, as DNA: TGTGCCAGCAGTGAAATGAGCCTCAATCAGCCCCAGCATTTT. Residues: CASSEMSLNQPQHF.

The chain couples TRBV5-8 to TRBJ2-3; D not resolved. The germline V gene has CDR1 SGHTS and CDR2 YDEGEE. V lost 2 bases to trimming and J lost 2 bases, with 12 bases between them. The CDR3 spans 15 residues. The CDR3 DNA is TGTGCCAGCAGCTTCTCCCACCTCTACACAGATACGCAGTATTTT. Its protein product is CASSFSHLYTDTQYF.

The rearrangement uses TRBV11-2 and TRBJ1-1, with D possibly being TRBD1 (6 bases). V was clipped by 8 bases and J by 2 bases, with 12 bases between them. The CDR3 sequence is 13 residues long. Per the germline V gene, CDR1 is SGHAT and CDR2 is FQNNGV. The CDR3 loop is CASLKDRNTEAFF. In nucleotides, the CDR3 is TGTGCCAGCCTGAAGGACAGAAACACTGAAGCTTTCTTT.

CDR3 DNA sequence: TGTGCCAGCAGTGGACAGGAGAGCAATCAGCCCCAGCATTTT. As protein: CASSGQESNQPQHF. The chain joins TRBV2 to TRBJ1-5; the D gene is possibly TRBD1 (6 bases). The germline V gene has CDR1 SNHLY and CDR2 FYNNEI. The length of the CDR3 is 14 residues. Trimming left V 4 bases short and J 1 base short, with 8 bases between.

This sequence joins TRBV30 and TRBJ1-6; a possible D gene is TRBD1 (5 bases). The CDR3 is 14 amino acids. CDR1 is GTSNPN and CDR2 is SVGIG in the germline V gene (reference sequence). V lost 4 bases, J lost 9 bases, and 16 bases lay in between. This CDR3 reads CAWNRGGVGSPLHF. The DNA of the CDR3 is TGTGCCTGGAATCGGGGGGGAGTAGGTTCACCCCTCCACTTT.

This clone was found once. This chain links TRBV9 with TRBJ2-3, with a tentative D call TRBD2 (7 bases). Germline assignment: CDR1 SGDLS and CDR2 YYNGEE. The CDR3 totals 18 residues. V gave up 0 bases and J gave up 0 bases, with 17 bases separating them. The CDR3 spells CASSVEGGLLPSTDTQYF. CDR3 bases: TGTGCCAGCAGCGTAGAGGGGGGGCTTCTACCCAGCACAGATACGCAGTATTTT.

J is TRBJ2-1 and V is TRBV10-3; D possibly corresponds to TRBD2 (6 bases). V was shortened by 3 bases and J by 6 bases, with 12 bases between the two germline ends. The germline V gene has CDR1 ENHRY and CDR2 SYGVKD. This CDR3 contains 14 residues. The CDR3 sequence: CAISDQLATNEQFF. CDR3 DNA sequence: TGTGCCATCAGTGATCAACTAGCCACCAATGAGCAGTTCTTC.

This clone was seen just once. The rearrangement uses TRBV28 and TRBJ1-2, with 7 bases fitting TRBD1. Trimming removed 6 bases from V and 4 bases from J; junction bases left unmatched: 14. The CDR3 loop spans 16 amino acids. Germline values: CDR1 MDHEN, CDR2 SYDVKM. The CDR3 here is CASRTIGGALRYGYTF. CDR3 DNA sequence: TGTGCCAGCAGAACCATAGGGGGCGCGTTGCGCTATGGCTACACCTTC.

The chain couples TRBV19 to TRBJ2-3, with 12 bases fitting TRBD2. CDR1 and CDR2 from the germline V gene are LNHDA and SQIVND (reference sequence). The CDR3 runs to 18 residues. V lost 3 bases and J lost 2; bases outside the gene matches: 9. In DNA form, the CDR3 reads TGTGCCAGTAGTATCCGACTAGCGGGAGTCCCCCTCACAGATACGCAGTATTTT. It yields the protein CASSIRLAGVPLTDTQYF. Together with reference TRBV19 and TRBJ2-3, the CDR3 gives the full variable domain: DGGITQSPKYLFRKEGQNVTLSCEQNLNHDAMYWYRQDPGQGLRLIYYSQIVNDFQKGDIAEGYSVSREKKESFPLTVTSAQKNPTAFYLCASSIRLAGVPLTDTQYFGPGTRLTVL.

The rearrangement links TRBV9 to TRBJ1-4; D may be TRBD1 (5 bases). Germline CDR1 SGDLS, CDR2 YYNGEE. This CDR3 contains 16 residues. V dropped 0 bases and J dropped 5 bases, with 14 bases sitting between them. CDR3 coding DNA: TGTGCCAGCAGCGTAGGAGGAAGGGGTCGAAATGAAAAACTGTTTTTT. Translated, it gives CASSVGGRGRNEKLFF. The full variable domain, rest sourced from reference TRBV9 and TRBJ1-4, is DSGVTQTPKHLITATGQRVTLRCSPRSGDLSVYWYQQSLDQGLQFLIQYYNGEERAKGNILERFSAQQFPDLHSELNLSSLELGDSALYFCASSVGGRGRNEKLFFGSGTQLSVL.

A few counts support this clone. The rearrangement joins TRBV4-1 to TRBJ1-4, with 8 bases lining up with TRBD1. The CDR3 loop spans 16 amino acids. V dropped 4 bases and J dropped 8; count of bases not matched to a gene: 12. Germline CDR1 MGHRA, CDR2 YSYEKL. The CDR3 loop is CASSPLAGTGVEKLFF. CDR3 sequence (DNA): TGCGCCAGCAGCCCGCTAGCCGGGACAGGTGTAGAAAAACTGTTTTTT.

In DNA, the CDR3 is TGTGCCAGCAGTGACCCGGGACAGGGTTGGGACGCTTTCTTT. This gives the protein CASSDPGQGWDAFF. The rearrangement links TRBV7-6 to TRBJ1-1, with 9 bases lining up with TRBD1. The CDR3 has 14 residues. V gave up 6 bases and J gave up 11 bases; unmatched junction bases: 13. Germline CDR1 SGHVS, CDR2 FNYEAQ.

The genes are TRBV21-1 and TRBJ1-1. TRBV21-1 is shown as a pseudogene. The CDR3 has 15 residues. The CDR3 nucleotides are TGTGCCAGCAGCAAAGTTGCTATCGAGGGCCGGGAAGCTTTCTTT. Translation: CASSKVAIEGREAFF.

The chain couples TRBV7-9 to TRBJ2-1, with D uncertain. V shed 7 bases and J shed 0 bases, with 7 bases lying between them. Germline CDR1 reads SEHNR; CDR2 reads FQNEAQ (reference sequence). This CDR3 spans 13 amino acids. In DNA form, the CDR3 reads TGTGCCAGCAAGACAAGCTCCTACAATGAGCAGTTCTTC. Protein sequence: CASKTSSYNEQFF.

The rearrangement joins TRBV2 to TRBJ1-5; 8 bases fit TRBD1. The CDR3 length is 15 residues. Germline V gene sequence: CDR1 SNHLY, CDR2 FYNNEI. Losses at the gene ends were 7 bases for V and 2 bases for J; bases not matched to a gene: 7. The CDR3 spells CASTVDRAGNQPQHF. DNA of the CDR3: TGTGCCAGCACCGTGGACAGGGCGGGCAATCAGCCCCAGCATTTT.

The V gene is TRBV28, the J gene TRBJ1-2, with TRBD1 matching over 8 bases. Germline CDR1 MDHEN, CDR2 SYDVKM. Germline trimming cut 5 bases from V and 6 bases from J; bases unmatched to any gene: 11. The length of the CDR3 is 15 residues. CDR3 sequence: CASSPVDRVGDGYTF. CDR3 coding DNA: TGTGCCAGCAGTCCCGTGGACAGGGTCGGTGATGGCTACACCTTC.